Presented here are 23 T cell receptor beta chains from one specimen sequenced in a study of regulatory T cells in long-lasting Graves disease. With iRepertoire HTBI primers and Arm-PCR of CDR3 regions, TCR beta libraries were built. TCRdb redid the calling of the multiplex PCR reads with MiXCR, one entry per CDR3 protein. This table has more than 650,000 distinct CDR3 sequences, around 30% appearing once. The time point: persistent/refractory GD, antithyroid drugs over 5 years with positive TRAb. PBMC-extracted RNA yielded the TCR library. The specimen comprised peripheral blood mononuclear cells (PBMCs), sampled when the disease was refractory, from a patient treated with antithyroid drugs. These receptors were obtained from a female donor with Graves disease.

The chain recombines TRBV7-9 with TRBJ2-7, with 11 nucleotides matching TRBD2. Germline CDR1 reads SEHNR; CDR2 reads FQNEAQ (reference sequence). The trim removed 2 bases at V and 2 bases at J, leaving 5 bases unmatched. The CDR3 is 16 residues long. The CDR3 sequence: CASSLSSGRMAYEQYF. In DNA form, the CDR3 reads TGTGCCAGCAGCTTATCTAGCGGGAGGATGGCCTACGAGCAGTACTTC.

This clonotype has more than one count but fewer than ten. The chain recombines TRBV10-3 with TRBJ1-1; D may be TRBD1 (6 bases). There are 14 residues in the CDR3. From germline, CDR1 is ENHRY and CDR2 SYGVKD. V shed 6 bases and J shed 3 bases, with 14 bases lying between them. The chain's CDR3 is CAIRRQEEDTEAFF. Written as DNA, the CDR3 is TGTGCCATCAGGAGACAGGAGGAGGACACTGAAGCTTTCTTT.

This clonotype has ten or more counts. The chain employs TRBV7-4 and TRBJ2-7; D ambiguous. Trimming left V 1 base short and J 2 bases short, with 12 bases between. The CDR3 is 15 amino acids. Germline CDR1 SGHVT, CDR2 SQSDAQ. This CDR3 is CASSLGASVPYEQYF. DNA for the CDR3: TGTGCCAGCAGCTTAGGGGCCTCGGTCCCCTACGAGCAGTACTTC.

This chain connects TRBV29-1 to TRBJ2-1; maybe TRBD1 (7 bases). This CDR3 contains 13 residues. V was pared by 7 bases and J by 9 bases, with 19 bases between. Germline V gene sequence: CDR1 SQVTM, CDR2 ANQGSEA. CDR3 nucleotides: TGCAGCGCGGACAGGCTCCCCGGGGGTGAGCAGTTCTTC. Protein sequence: CSADRLPGGEQFF.

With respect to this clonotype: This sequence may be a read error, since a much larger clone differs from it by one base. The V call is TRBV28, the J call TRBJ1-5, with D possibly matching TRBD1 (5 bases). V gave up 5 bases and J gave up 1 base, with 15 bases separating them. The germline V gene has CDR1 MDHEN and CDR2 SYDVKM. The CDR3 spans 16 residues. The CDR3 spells CASSPIGGLSNQPQHF. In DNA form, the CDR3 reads TGTGCCAGCAGTCCCATTGGGGGTCTGAGCAATCAGCCCCAGCATTTT.

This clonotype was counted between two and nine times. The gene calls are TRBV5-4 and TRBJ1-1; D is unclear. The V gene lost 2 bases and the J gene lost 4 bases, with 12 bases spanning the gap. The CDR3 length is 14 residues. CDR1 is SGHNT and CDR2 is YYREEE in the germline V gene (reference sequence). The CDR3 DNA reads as TGTGCCAGCAGCTTTAAGGACCGAACCACTGAAGCTTTCTTT. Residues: CASSFKDRTTEAFF.

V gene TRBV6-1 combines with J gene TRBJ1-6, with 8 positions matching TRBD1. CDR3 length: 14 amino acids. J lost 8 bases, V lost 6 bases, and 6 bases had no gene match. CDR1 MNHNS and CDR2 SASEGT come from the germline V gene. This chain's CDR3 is CASRGGRGHSPLHF. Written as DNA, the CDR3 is TGTGCCAGCAGGGGAGGCAGGGGGCATTCACCCCTCCACTTT.

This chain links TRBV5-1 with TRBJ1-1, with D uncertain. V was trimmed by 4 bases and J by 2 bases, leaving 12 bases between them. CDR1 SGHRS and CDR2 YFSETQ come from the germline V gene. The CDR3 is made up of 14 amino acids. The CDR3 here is CASSPLASNTEAFF. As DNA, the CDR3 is TGCGCCAGCAGCCCCTTGGCCAGCAACACTGAAGCTTTCTTT.

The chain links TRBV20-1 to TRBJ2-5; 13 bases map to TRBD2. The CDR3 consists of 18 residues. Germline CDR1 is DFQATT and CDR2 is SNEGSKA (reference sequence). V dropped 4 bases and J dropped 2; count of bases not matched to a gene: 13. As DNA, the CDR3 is TGCAGTGCTAACCAGAACCAAGGACTAGCGGGAGTACAAGAGACCCAGTACTTC. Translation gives CSANQNQGLAGVQETQYF.

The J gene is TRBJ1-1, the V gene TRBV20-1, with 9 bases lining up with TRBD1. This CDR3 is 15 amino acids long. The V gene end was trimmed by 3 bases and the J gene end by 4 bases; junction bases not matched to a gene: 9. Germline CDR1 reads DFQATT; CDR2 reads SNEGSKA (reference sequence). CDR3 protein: CSASGSETGGTEAFF. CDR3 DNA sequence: TGCAGTGCTAGCGGTTCCGAGACAGGGGGCACTGAAGCTTTCTTT.

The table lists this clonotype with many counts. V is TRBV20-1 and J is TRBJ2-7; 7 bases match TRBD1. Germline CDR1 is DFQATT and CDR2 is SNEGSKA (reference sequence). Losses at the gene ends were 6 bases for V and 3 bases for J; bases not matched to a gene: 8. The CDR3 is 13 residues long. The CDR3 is CSATKTGNYEQYF. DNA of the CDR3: TGCAGTGCAACTAAGACAGGGAACTACGAGCAGTACTTC.

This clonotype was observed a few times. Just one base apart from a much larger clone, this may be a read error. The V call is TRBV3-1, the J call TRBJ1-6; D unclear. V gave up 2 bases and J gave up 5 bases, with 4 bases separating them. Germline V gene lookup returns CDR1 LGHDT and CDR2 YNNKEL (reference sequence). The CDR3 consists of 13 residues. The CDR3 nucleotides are TGTGCCAGCAGCCAAAACGATAATTCACCCCTCCACTTT. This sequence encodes CASSQNDNSPLHF.

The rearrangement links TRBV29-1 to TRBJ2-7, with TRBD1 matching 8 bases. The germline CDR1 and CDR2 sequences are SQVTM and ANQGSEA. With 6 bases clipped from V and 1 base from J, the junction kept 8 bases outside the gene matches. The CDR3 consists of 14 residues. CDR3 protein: CSVSTGTGSYEQYF. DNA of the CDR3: TGCAGCGTGTCCACCGGGACAGGTTCCTACGAGCAGTACTTC.

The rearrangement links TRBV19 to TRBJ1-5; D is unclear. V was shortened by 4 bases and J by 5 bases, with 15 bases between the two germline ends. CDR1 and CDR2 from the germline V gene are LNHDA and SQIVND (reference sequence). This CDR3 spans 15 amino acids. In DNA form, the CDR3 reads TGTGCCAGTAGTACCGGTTGGGCTCCTGATCAGCCCCAGCATTTT. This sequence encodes CASSTGWAPDQPQHF.

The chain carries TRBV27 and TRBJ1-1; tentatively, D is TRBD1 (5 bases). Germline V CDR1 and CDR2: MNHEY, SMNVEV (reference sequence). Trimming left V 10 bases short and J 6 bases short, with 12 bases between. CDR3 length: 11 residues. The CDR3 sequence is CATQRGAEAFF. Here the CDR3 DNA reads TGTGCCACCCAGAGGGGCGCTGAAGCTTTCTTT.

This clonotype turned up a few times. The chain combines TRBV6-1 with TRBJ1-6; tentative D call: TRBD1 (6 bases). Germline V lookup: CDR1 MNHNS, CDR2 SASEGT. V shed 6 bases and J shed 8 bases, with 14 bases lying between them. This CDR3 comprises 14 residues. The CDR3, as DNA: TGTGCCAGCAGGAAGGACAGAAGCGATTCACCCCTCCACTTT. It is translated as CASRKDRSDSPLHF.

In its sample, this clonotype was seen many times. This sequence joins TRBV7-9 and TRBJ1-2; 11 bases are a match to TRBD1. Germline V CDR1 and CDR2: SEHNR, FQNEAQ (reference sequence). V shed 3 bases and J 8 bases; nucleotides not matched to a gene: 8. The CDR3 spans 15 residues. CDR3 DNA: TGTGCCAGCAGCTTCACCGGGACAGGGGGATTAGGCTACACCTTC. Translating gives CASSFTGTGGLGYTF.

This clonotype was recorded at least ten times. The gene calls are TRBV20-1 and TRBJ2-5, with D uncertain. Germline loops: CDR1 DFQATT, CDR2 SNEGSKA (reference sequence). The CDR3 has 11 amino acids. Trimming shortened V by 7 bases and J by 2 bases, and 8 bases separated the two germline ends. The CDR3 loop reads CSGGAQETQYF. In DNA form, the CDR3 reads TGCAGTGGTGGCGCACAAGAGACCCAGTACTTC.

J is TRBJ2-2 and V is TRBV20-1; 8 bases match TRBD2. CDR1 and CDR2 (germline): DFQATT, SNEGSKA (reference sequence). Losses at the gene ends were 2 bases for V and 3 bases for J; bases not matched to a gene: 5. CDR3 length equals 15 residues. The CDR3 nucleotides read TGCAGTGCTAGACCGCGGGAGGCTCACACCGGGGAGCTGTTTTTT. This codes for CSARPREAHTGELFF.

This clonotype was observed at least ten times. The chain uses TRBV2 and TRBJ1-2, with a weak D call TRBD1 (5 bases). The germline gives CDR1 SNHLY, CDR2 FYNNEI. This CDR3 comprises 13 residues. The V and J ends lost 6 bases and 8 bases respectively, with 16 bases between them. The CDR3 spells CASRERDLGGYTF. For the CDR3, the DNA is TGTGCCAGCAGGGAAAGGGACTTAGGGGGCTACACCTTC. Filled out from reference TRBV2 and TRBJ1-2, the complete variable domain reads EPEVTQTPSHQVTQMGQEVILRCVPISNHLYFYWYRQILGQKVEFLVSFYNNEISEKSEIFDDQFSVERPDGSNFTLKIRSTKLEDSAMYFCASRERDLGGYTFGSGTRLTVV.

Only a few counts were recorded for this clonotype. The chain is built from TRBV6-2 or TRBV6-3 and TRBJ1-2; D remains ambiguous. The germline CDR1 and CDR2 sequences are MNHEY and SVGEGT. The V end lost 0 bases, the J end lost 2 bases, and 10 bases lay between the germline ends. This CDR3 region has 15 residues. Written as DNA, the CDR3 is TGTGCCAGCAGTTACTCCTTGGACGGGAACTATGGCTACACCTTC. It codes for CASSYSLDGNYGYTF.

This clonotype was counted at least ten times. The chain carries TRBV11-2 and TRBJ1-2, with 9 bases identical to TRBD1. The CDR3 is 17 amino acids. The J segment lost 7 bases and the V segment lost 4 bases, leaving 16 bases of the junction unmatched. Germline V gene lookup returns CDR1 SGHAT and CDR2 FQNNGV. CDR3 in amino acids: CASSSIRTGQGYSGYTF. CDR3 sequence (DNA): TGTGCCAGCAGCTCCATACGGACCGGACAGGGGTATAGTGGCTACACCTTC.

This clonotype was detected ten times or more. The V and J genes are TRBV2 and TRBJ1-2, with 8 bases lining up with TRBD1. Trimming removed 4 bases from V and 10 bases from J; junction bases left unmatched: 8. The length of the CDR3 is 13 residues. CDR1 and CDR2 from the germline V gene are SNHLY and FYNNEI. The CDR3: CASSVGQAAIYTF. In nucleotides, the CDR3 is TGTGCCAGCAGTGTGGGACAGGCGGCGATCTACACCTTC.